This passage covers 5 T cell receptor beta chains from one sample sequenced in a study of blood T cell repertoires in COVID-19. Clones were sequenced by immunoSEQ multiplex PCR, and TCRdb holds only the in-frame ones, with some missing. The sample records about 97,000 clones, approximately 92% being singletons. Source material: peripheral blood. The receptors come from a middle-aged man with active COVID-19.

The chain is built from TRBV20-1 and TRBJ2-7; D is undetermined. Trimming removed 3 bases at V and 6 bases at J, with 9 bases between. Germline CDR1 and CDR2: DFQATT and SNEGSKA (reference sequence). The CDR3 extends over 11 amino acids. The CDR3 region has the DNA TGCAGTGCTAGTGAGCCTACCGAGCAGTACTTC. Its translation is CSASEPTEQYF.

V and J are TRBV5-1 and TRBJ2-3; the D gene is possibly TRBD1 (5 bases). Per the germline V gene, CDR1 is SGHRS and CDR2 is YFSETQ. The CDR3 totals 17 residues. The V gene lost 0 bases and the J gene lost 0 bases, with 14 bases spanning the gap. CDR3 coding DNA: TGCGCCAGCAGCTTGGGCCCGGGCAGGGCTAGCACAGATACGCAGTATTTT. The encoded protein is CASSLGPGRASTDTQYF.

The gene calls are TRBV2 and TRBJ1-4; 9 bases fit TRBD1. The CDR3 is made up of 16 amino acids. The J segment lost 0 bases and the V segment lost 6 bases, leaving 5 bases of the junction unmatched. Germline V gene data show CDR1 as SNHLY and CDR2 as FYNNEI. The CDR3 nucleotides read TGTGCCAGCAGGAAGGGGACAGGGTCAACTAATGAAAAACTGTTTTTT. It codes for CASRKGTGSTNEKLFF.

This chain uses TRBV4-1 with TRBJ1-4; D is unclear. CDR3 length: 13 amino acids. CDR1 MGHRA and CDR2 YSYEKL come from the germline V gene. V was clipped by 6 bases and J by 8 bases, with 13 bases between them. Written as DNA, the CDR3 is TGCGCCAGCAGGGGAGCTCCGGGAGAAAAACTGTTTTTT. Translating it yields CASRGAPGEKLFF.

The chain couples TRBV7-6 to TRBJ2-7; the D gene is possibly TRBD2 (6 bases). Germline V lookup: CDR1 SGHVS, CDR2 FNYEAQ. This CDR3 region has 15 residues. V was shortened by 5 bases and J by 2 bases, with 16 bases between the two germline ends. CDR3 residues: CASSTQGLGTYEQYF. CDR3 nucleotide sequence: TGTGCCAGCAGCACCCAGGGACTCGGGACCTACGAGCAGTACTTC.